This TCR beta chain was sequenced for a study of patients and donors after allogeneic stem cell transplantation. This clonotype appeared a few times. Using its own MiXCR run on the RT-PCR reads, TCRdb lists one record per CDR3 protein. This sample has about 16,000 distinct CDR3 sequences; approximately 25% occur once, and the top ten carry more than 30%. The CDR3 totals 15 residues. With 0 bases removed from V and 2 bases from J, the gap between germline ends came to 9 bases. Germline V gene data show CDR1 as SGDLS and CDR2 as YYNGEE. The genes are TRBV9 and TRBJ1-5, with D perhaps matching TRBD1 (5 bases). This receptor was obtained from a human donor who was either an allogeneic HSCT recipient or a stem cell or donor lymphocyte infusion donor (not recorded which). It is not recorded whose cells these are; they may come from a transplant donor. Sequencing input: blood, either unsorted or a sorted T cell fraction (not recorded which). The CDR3, as DNA: TGTGCCAGCAGCGTAGCTACGGGACGCAATCAGCCCCAGCATTTT. Encoded protein: CASSVATGRNQPQHF.